This T cell receptor (beta chain) was captured by sequencing in a study of cytomegalovirus exposure and HLA in healthy donors. Both 60 Vbeta primers and 13 Jbeta primers went into the PCR. The data were produced by immunoSEQ multiplex PCR, yet TCRdb's version contains in-frame clones alone and is incomplete. The ten top clones account for 0.55% to 0.65%, within a sample of around 100,000 clones. This CDR3 contains 11 residues. V lost 3 bases and J 8 bases, leaving 7 bases between the germline ends. Germline V gene sequence: CDR1 WSHSY, CDR2 SAAADI. General study points: Cytomegalovirus status, reportedly, was diagnosed with high specificity and sensitivity by the classifier. Later work found that TCR association rates differed between HLA loci; DRB1 had the most and HLA-C the fewest. In a later analysis, several top co-occurrence clusters appeared linked to parvovirus B19, influenza, CMV and Epstein-Barr virus.

Points on this clone: Its specificity is not known.

The sequencing sample was made of PBMCs. The TCR originated in a man between 50 and 59 years old in good health and CMV-seronegative. The chain links TRBV10-2 to TRBJ1-1; the D is unclear. For the CDR3, the DNA is TGCGCCAGCAGTGACGAGAACGAAGCTTTCTTT. This codes for CASSDENEAFF.